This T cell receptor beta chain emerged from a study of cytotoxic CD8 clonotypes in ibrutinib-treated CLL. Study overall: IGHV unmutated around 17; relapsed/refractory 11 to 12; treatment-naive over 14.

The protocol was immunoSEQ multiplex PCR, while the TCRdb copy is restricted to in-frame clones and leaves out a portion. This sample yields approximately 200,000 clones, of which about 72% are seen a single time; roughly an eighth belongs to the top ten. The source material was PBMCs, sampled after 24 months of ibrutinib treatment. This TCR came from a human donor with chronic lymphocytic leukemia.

CDR3 nucleotides: TGTGCCAGCAGCCCAGCGAGGGGCACAGATACGCAGTATTTT. This codes for CASSPARGTDTQYF. The V call is TRBV9, the J call TRBJ2-3; D is possibly TRBD2 (5 bases). The V gene's germline CDR1 is SGDLS and CDR2 YYNGEE. This CDR3 has 14 residues. V was cut by 4 bases and J by 1 base, with 10 bases left in between. Full variable domain (outside the CDR3, taken from reference TRBV9 and TRBJ2-3): DSGVTQTPKHLITATGQRVTLRCSPRSGDLSVYWYQQSLDQGLQFLIQYYNGEERAKGNILERFSAQQFPDLHSELNLSSLELGDSALYFCASSPARGTDTQYFGPGTRLTVL.